A single T cell receptor beta chain is shown here with its context. Its antigen is undetermined. Trimming at V came to 5 bases and at J to 0 bases, leaving 7 bases not matched to a gene. Germline V gene data show CDR1 as SGHRS and CDR2 as YFSETQ. This CDR3 contains 15 residues. The record originates from a study of blood T cells in healthy people across ages. Points from the study as a whole: Conclusively comparing naive with antigen-experienced cells was impossible with unsorted PBMCs. It was the long-lived donors that had more naive CD4+ cells and higher diversity than aged donors.

A J-beta primer mix and a sample-barcoded 5' primer were used in a second PCR of roughly 7 to 12 cycles. TCRdb redid the calling of the 5' RACE reads with MiXCR, one entry per CDR3 protein. Of hundreds of thousands of distinct CDR3 sequences listed, under 65% are singletons. The chain carries TRBV5-1 and TRBJ2-7; 8 nucleotides align to TRBD2. The clonotype comes from a man aged 55 to 70 in good health. Sequencing was carried out using blood. CDR3 loop: CASSPVAGNSYEQYF. CDR3 in DNA: TGCGCCAGCAGTCCCGTAGCGGGAAACTCCTACGAGCAGTACTTC.